The entry below describes one TCR beta chain. Primers included in the PCR were 60 Vbeta and 13 Jbeta primers. Profiled with immunoSEQ multiplex PCR; TCRdb holds only in-frame clones, not every one. The repertoire includes some 180,000 clones, roughly 82% of them detected once, and under 1.5% sits in the top ten. This entry is derived from a study of cytomegalovirus exposure and HLA in healthy donors. Germline V CDR1 and CDR2: LNHNV, YYDKDF (reference sequence). This CDR3 contains 15 residues. Germline trimming cut 0 bases from V and 5 bases from J; bases unmatched to any gene: 6. Each donor's status was that of a healthy bone marrow donor.

The rearrangement uses TRBV15 and TRBJ2-7; TRBD2 matches at 8 bases. This clonotype was sampled from a girl aged 2 to 10 in good health and CMV-seropositive. Sequenced input: PBMCs. The CDR3 spells CATSREGLAFHEQYF. The CDR3 nucleotides read TGTGCCACCAGCAGAGAAGGACTAGCATTCCACGAGCAGTACTTC.